The rows below give T cell receptor beta chains drawn from one sample of a study of T cell changes during pregnancy in multiple sclerosis. The protocol was immunoSEQ multiplex PCR, while the TCRdb copy is restricted to in-frame clones and leaves out a portion. The sample has tens of thousands of clones, roughly 90% seen once. Sequences were derived from peripheral blood, sampled in the first trimester of pregnancy. These receptor sequences come from a female donor in good health, enrolled as a control in a pregnancy study. Each CDR3 is given with its conserved first and last residue. Each record gives: J gene, V gene, CDR3 protein.

TRBJ2-7	TRBV15	CATSRGGSSGPVNEQYF
TRBJ2-5	TRBV11-2	CASTMASGAHGETQYF
TRBJ1-4	TRBV5-1	CASSSRTGGNEKLFF
TRBJ2-7	TRBV2	CASSYAALEQYF
TRBJ2-5	TRBV2	CATHSNLGQEGETQYF
TRBJ2-7	TRBV30	CAWTSGALEQYF
TRBJ1-1	TRBV7-8	CASSPEPRDRGQAFF
TRBJ1-1	TRBV18	CASSPRQPNTEAFF
TRBJ1-2	TRBV5-1	CASSTEASYGYTF
TRBJ2-1	TRBV4-2	CASSQEETGAYNEQFF
TRBJ2-1	TRBV27	CASSPWRGYNEQFF
TRBJ1-2	TRBV5-4	CASSRDRWDYGYTF
TRBJ1-1	TRBV5-1	CASSLAGNTEAFF
TRBJ2-5	TRBV30	CAWSVPSLRTGETQYF
TRBJ2-5	TRBV19	CASSLQGQETQYF
TRBJ2-4	TRBV5-6	CASSLEGAAPKDIQYF
TRBJ2-7	TRBV6-1	CASSALWVAGGREQYF
TRBJ2-3	TRBV7-3	CASSSEAGGGPDTQYF
TRBJ2-7	TRBV21-1	CASRGLGAYEQYF
TRBJ1-5	TRBV7-2	CASSLMGAWPNQPQHF
TRBJ1-2	TRBV5-1	CASSYPLPGDGYTF
TRBJ1-2	TRBV19	CASSWAANYGYTF
TRBJ2-7	TRBV5-5	CASSTGTGVEQYF
TRBJ2-7	TRBV23-1	CASSQYWGKKSTREWHEQYF
TRBJ2-3	TRBV7-6	CASSLTTTDTQYF
TRBJ1-4	TRBV28	CASSYGGTNEKLFF
TRBJ1-1	TRBV5-6	CASSWIQGVNTEAFF
TRBJ2-6	TRBV27	CASSFKGPHQADSGANVLTF
TRBJ2-4	TRBV11-2	CASSAPGQGGIQYF
TRBJ2-6	TRBV4-3	CASSQDWGVSSGANVLTF
TRBJ2-5	TRBV14	CASRRTGIETQYF
TRBJ2-3	TRBV6-5	CASSPWGVGTDTQYF
TRBJ2-5	TRBV4-3	CASSQALSGRIQETQYF
TRBJ2-7	TRBV5-1	CASRYDGTQGSEQYF
TRBJ1-2	TRBV6-5	CASADTGQGLPHF